The present T cell receptor beta chain was sequenced within a study of CD8 T cells in ankylosing spondylitis. 5'-RACE, quantitative and with molecular barcodes, yielded the TCR beta libraries. A single record per CDR3 protein comes from TCRdb applying MiXCR to the 5' RACE reads. The sample consists of around 33,000 distinct CDR3 sequences, about 7.2% of them appearing once. As regards this clonotype: Antigen unknown.

Looked up from germline, CDR1 is SGHTA and CDR2 is FQGNSA. V shed 1 base and J shed 4 bases, with 14 bases lying between them. The CDR3 has 15 amino acids. Findings of the study overall: A motif in TCR beta, a set of under 10 highly homologous variants, appeared characteristic of ankylosing spondylitis blood.

The chain has TRBV7-2 and TRBJ2-7; the D gene is possibly TRBD1 (6 bases). This clonotype was obtained from a male donor with ankylosing spondylitis or in good health (not recorded which). The sample comprised blood, either unsorted or a sorted T cell fraction (not recorded which). CDR3 residues: CASSLEGGVGYEQYF. CDR3 bases: TGTGCCAGCAGCTTAGAAGGGGGAGTAGGTTACGAGCAGTACTTC.